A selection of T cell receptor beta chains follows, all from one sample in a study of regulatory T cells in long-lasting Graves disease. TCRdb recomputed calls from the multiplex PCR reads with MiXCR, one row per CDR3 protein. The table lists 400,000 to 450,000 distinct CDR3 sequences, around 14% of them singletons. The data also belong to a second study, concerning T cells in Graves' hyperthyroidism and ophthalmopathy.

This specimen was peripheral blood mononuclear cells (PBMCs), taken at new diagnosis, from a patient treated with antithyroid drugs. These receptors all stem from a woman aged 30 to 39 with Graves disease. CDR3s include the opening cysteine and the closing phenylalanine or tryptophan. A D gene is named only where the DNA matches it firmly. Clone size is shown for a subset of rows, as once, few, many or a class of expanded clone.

DNA: TGTGCCAATAAGACCCGTGCTAGCACAGATACGCAGTATTTT; CDR3: CANKTRASTDTQYF; D: .; V: TRBV7-9; size: .; J: TRBJ2-3
DNA: TGTGCCAGCAGTTCCACGGATGAGCAGTTCTTC; CDR3: CASSSTDEQFF; D: .; V: TRBV12-3/TRBV12-4; size: many; J: TRBJ2-1
DNA: TGTGCCAGCAGTTACTCAGCTACAGGGGGTTCTGGCTACACCTTC; CDR3: CASSYSATGGSGYTF; D: TRBD1; V: TRBV6-5; size: few; J: TRBJ1-2
DNA: TGCAGCGTGAAGGGAGCCAACTACGAGCAGTACTTC; CDR3: CSVKGANYEQYF; D: .; V: TRBV29-1; size: .; J: TRBJ2-7
DNA: TGTGCCAGCAGCTCCGGACAGGGACCCTTAGCAGATACGCAGTATTTT; CDR3: CASSSGQGPLADTQYF; D: TRBD1; V: TRBV12-3/TRBV12-4; size: many; J: TRBJ2-3
DNA: TGTGCCAGCAGCTTACAGGTTCTAAGGGATACGCAGTATTTT; CDR3: CASSLQVLRDTQYF; D: .; V: TRBV6-2/TRBV6-3; size: few; J: TRBJ2-3
DNA: TGCAGTGCTAGAGATAGGACAGATCTCAATCAGCCCCAGCATTTT; CDR3: CSARDRTDLNQPQHF; D: .; V: TRBV20-1; size: .; J: TRBJ1-5
DNA: TGTGCCAGCAGCCAAGATCTGGCTAGCGGGACGGCAGAGACCCAGTACTTC; CDR3: CASSQDLASGTAETQYF; D: TRBD2; V: TRBV4-2; size: few; J: TRBJ2-5
DNA: TGCAGTGCTATCCGGACTGACGGAAACACCATATATTTT; CDR3: CSAIRTDGNTIYF; D: .; V: TRBV20-1; size: .; J: TRBJ1-3
DNA: TGTGCCAGCAGGCTAGCGGGAGGAGGGGAGACCCAGTACTTC; CDR3: CASRLAGGGETQYF; D: TRBD2; V: TRBV6-1; size: many; J: TRBJ2-5
DNA: TGCGCCAGCAGCTTGGGACAGCCAAAAGAGCAGTACTTC; CDR3: CASSLGQPKEQYF; D: .; V: TRBV5-1; size: many; J: TRBJ2-7
DNA: TGTGCCAGCAGCGCAACAGGCAATCAGCCCCAGCATTTT; CDR3: CASSATGNQPQHF; D: .; V: TRBV11-2; size: many; J: TRBJ1-5
DNA: TGTGCCACCAGCAGAGATAGACAGGGAGTTGAAAAACTGTTTTTT; CDR3: CATSRDRQGVEKLFF; D: TRBD1; V: TRBV15; size: many; J: TRBJ1-4
DNA: TGTGCCAGCAGCTTAAGTAGATTCGGGTTCGGCGGGAGAAAGGATACGCAGTATTTT; CDR3: CASSLSRFGFGGRKDTQYF; D: TRBD2; V: TRBV7-8; size: many; J: TRBJ2-3
DNA: TGCGCCAGCAGCTTATCTAGCAGTCAAGAGACCCAGTACTTC; CDR3: CASSLSSSQETQYF; D: .; V: TRBV5-1; size: many; J: TRBJ2-5
DNA: TGTGCCAGCAGTGAAGACCCGGGACAGTCCTACGAGCAGTACTTC; CDR3: CASSEDPGQSYEQYF; D: TRBD1; V: TRBV6-1; size: many; J: TRBJ2-7
DNA: TGCAGCGTGGGCCGGGACAGGGGTGTGAGTGGCACTGAAGCTTTCTTT; CDR3: CSVGRDRGVSGTEAFF; D: TRBD1; V: TRBV29-1; size: few; J: TRBJ1-1
DNA: TGTGCCAGCAGTTATTACTATAGCGGACAAGAGACCCAGTACTTC; CDR3: CASSYYYSGQETQYF; D: .; V: TRBV6-5; size: few; J: TRBJ2-5
DNA: TGTGCCAGCGGGACGGGGAGCGGAGAGACCCAGTACTTC; CDR3: CASGTGSGETQYF; D: .; V: TRBV6-1; size: few; J: TRBJ2-5
DNA: TGTGCCAGCAGTCCTGGGTTAGGCGGGGGACAAAACATTCAGTACTTC; CDR3: CASSPGLGGGQNIQYF; D: TRBD2; V: TRBV27; size: many; J: TRBJ2-4
DNA: TGTGCCAGCAGCTTAACTACTGGGGGGGACGAGCAGTACTTC; CDR3: CASSLTTGGDEQYF; D: TRBD2; V: TRBV13; size: many; J: TRBJ2-7
DNA: TGTGCCAGCAGCAACCGGACTAGCGGGAGAAATGAGCAGTTCTTC; CDR3: CASSNRTSGRNEQFF; D: TRBD2; V: TRBV12-3/TRBV12-4; size: many; J: TRBJ2-1
DNA: TGTGCCAGCAGCCGAGCTGGCTACGAGCAGTACTTC; CDR3: CASSRAGYEQYF; D: .; V: TRBV5-1; size: many; J: TRBJ2-7
DNA: TGTGCCAGCAGTCCGACAGGGGGAAGGAGTGGCTACACCTTC; CDR3: CASSPTGGRSGYTF; D: TRBD1; V: TRBV28; size: few; J: TRBJ1-2
DNA: TGTGCCAGCAGTCCCCTCTTAGCGGGAGCTGAGGAGACCCAGTACTTC; CDR3: CASSPLLAGAEETQYF; D: TRBD2; V: TRBV27; size: .; J: TRBJ2-5
DNA: TGTGCCAGACGGAGTTTGACTTCCACCGTGGGACTAGCGCTAAATGAGCAGTTCTTC; CDR3: CARRSLTSTVGLALNEQFF; D: TRBD2; V: TRBV2; size: .; J: TRBJ2-1
DNA: TGTGCCAGTAGTATCCCCCGGACTAACGGGAGGGTAAACAATGAGCAGTTCTTC; CDR3: CASSIPRTNGRVNNEQFF; D: TRBD2; V: TRBV19; size: few; J: TRBJ2-1
DNA: TGTGCCAGCAGCCACGGGGGCCCTAGCGAGCAGTACTTC; CDR3: CASSHGGPSEQYF; D: .; V: TRBV27; size: .; J: TRBJ2-7
DNA: TGTGCCAGCAGCCCGACGGGACAGGCCACAGATACGCAGTATTTT; CDR3: CASSPTGQATDTQYF; D: TRBD1; V: TRBV7-3; size: few; J: TRBJ2-3
DNA: TGTGCCAGCAGCAGGAGGGATGAGCAGTTCTTC; CDR3: CASSRRDEQFF; D: .; V: TRBV2; size: many; J: TRBJ2-1
DNA: TGTGCCACCAGTGATAGGGGTAGGACAGATACGCAGTATTTT; CDR3: CATSDRGRTDTQYF; D: .; V: TRBV24-1; size: .; J: TRBJ2-3
DNA: TGTGCCAGTAGTATAAAGGGACTAGCGGGAGGTATCTTTGGCAAAAACATTCAGTACTTC; CDR3: CASSIKGLAGGIFGKNIQYF; D: TRBD2; V: TRBV19; size: .; J: TRBJ2-4
DNA: TGCGCCAGCCGGGGTCAGCGGGAGACCGACGAGCAGTACTTC; CDR3: CASRGQRETDEQYF; D: TRBD2; V: TRBV10-2; size: few; J: TRBJ2-7
DNA: TGTGCCAGCTCACCACGGGGTACCGACATTCAGTACTTC; CDR3: CASSPRGTDIQYF; D: .; V: TRBV18; size: many; J: TRBJ2-4
DNA: TGTGCCCGCGGGACCGATAACTATGGCTACACCTTC; CDR3: CARGTDNYGYTF; D: .; V: TRBV30; size: many; J: TRBJ1-2
DNA: TGTGCCAGCAGTGCCCTCCCACTGAGCAATCAGCCCCAGCATTTT; CDR3: CASSALPLSNQPQHF; D: .; V: TRBV12-3/TRBV12-4; size: many; J: TRBJ1-5
DNA: TGCAGTGCTAGAGGGGGCAGCACAGATACGCAGTATTTT; CDR3: CSARGGSTDTQYF; D: .; V: TRBV20-1; size: many; J: TRBJ2-3
DNA: TGTGCCAGCAGGTCGGGTAGCACTAATGAAAAACTGTTTTTT; CDR3: CASRSGSTNEKLFF; D: .; V: TRBV6-1; size: .; J: TRBJ1-4
DNA: TGTGCCAGCAGCCGACAGCTATACGAGCAGTACTTC; CDR3: CASSRQLYEQYF; D: .; V: TRBV14; size: .; J: TRBJ2-7